These 14 T cell receptor beta chains were sequenced from one sample in a study of cytomegalovirus exposure and HLA in healthy donors. Both 60 Vbeta primers and 13 Jbeta primers went into the PCR. Assay used: immunoSEQ multiplex PCR; TCRdb lists only in-frame clones, some missing. This repertoire shows roughly 130,000 clones, roughly three quarters found once; its top ten account for roughly 2%. The material sequenced was PBMCs. These receptors all stem from a man aged 18 to 29 in good health and CMV-seronegative.

The J gene is TRBJ2-5, the V gene TRBV5-5; no definite D call. The germline CDR1 and CDR2 sequences are SGHKS and YYEKEE (reference sequence). The CDR3 is 13 amino acids. The V and J ends lost 0 bases and 4 bases respectively, with 7 bases between them. CDR3 residues: CASSLGGLETQYF. In nucleotides, the CDR3 is TGTGCCAGCAGCTTGGGAGGTTTAGAGACCCAGTACTTC.

In DNA, the CDR3 is TGCGCCAGCGACGCCGGCAGGGGAAGCCCTCTCTTGTACAATGAGCAGTTCTTC. Protein product: CASDAGRGSPLLYNEQFF. The rearrangement joins TRBV4-1 to TRBJ2-1, with D tentatively TRBD1 (6 bases). V was trimmed by 8 bases and J by 4 bases, leaving 27 bases between them. CDR3 size: 18 residues. Germline values: CDR1 MGHRA, CDR2 YSYEKL.

The V gene is TRBV18, the J gene TRBJ1-3; 8 nucleotides agree with TRBD1. This CDR3 has 17 amino acids. V gave up 1 base and J gave up 4 bases; unmatched junction bases: 9. CDR1 and CDR2 (germline): KGHSH, LQKENI. CDR3 loop: CASSPRGQGAEGNTIYF. CDR3 DNA sequence: TGTGCCAGCTCACCACGGGGTCAGGGGGCAGAAGGAAACACCATATATTTT.

The genes are TRBV30 and TRBJ2-1; 9 bases align to TRBD2. This CDR3 contains 15 residues. With 5 bases clipped from V and 5 bases from J, the junction kept 10 bases outside the gene matches. Germline V gives CDR1 GTSNPN, CDR2 SVGIG (reference sequence). The CDR3 DNA reads as TGTGCCTGGGGACGCGGGACTAGCTCTGACAATGAGCAGTTCTTC. It codes for CAWGRGTSSDNEQFF.

This chain connects TRBV7-9 to TRBJ2-5; D might be TRBD1 (6 bases). V gave up 4 bases and J gave up 1 base, with 16 bases separating them. The CDR3 extends over 16 amino acids. Germline V gene data show CDR1 as SEHNR and CDR2 as FQNEAQ (reference sequence). The CDR3 here is CASSWSPTGIQETQYF. CDR3 DNA sequence: TGTGCCAGCAGCTGGTCTCCTACAGGGATCCAAGAGACCCAGTACTTC.

The rearrangement links TRBV7-9 to TRBJ1-5, with TRBD1 matching 10 bases. CDR3 size: 16 residues. Trimming cost V 4 bases and J 1 base; bases outside gene matches: 4. Per the germline V gene, CDR1 is SEHNR and CDR2 is FQNEAQ (reference sequence). The CDR3 DNA reads as TGTGCCAGCAGCTCAGCGGGACAGGGGAGCAATCAGCCCCAGCATTTT. Translation: CASSSAGQGSNQPQHF. The entire variable domain, with the rest obtained from reference TRBV7-9 and TRBJ1-5, is as follows: DTGVSQNPRHKITKRGQNVTFRCDPISEHNRLYWYRQTLGQGPEFLTYFQNEAQLEKSRLLSDRFSAERPKGSFSTLEIQRTEQGDSAMYLCASSSAGQGSNQPQHFGDGTRLSIL.

The chain has TRBV7-8 and TRBJ2-7; D is perhaps TRBD2 (6 bases). The CDR3 is 13 residues long. Trimming removed 7 bases at V and 5 bases at J, with 15 bases between. Germline V CDR1 and CDR2: SGHVS, FQNEAQ. This CDR3 is CASIRDWTDEQYF. The DNA of the CDR3 is TGTGCCAGCATCCGGGACTGGACCGACGAGCAGTACTTC.

The genes are TRBV19 and TRBJ2-3; D is unresolved. This CDR3 has 15 amino acids. Per the germline V gene, CDR1 is LNHDA and CDR2 is SQIVND (reference sequence). V was pared by 2 bases and J by 2 bases, with 11 bases between. The CDR3 nucleotides read TGTGCCAGTAGTATATCTAGTAGAACCACAGATACGCAGTATTTT. This sequence encodes CASSISSRTTDTQYF. Variable domain in full (rest from reference TRBV19 and TRBJ2-3): DGGITQSPKYLFRKEGQNVTLSCEQNLNHDAMYWYRQDPGQGLRLIYYSQIVNDFQKGDIAEGYSVSREKKESFPLTVTSAQKNPTAFYLCASSISSRTTDTQYFGPGTRLTVL.

The rearrangement links TRBV28 to TRBJ1-5; D perhaps matches TRBD1 (6 bases). Trimming stripped 4 bases from V and 2 bases from J, with 12 bases between. Germline V gene lookup returns CDR1 MDHEN and CDR2 SYDVKM. The CDR3 has 15 residues. As DNA, the CDR3 is TGTGCCAGCAGTTCAACAGGGATGGGCAATCAGCCCCAGCATTTT. Its translation: CASSSTGMGNQPQHF. The whole variable domain, remainder taken from reference TRBV28 and TRBJ1-5, is DVKVTQSSRYLVKRTGEKVFLECVQDMDHENMFWYRQDPGLGLRLIYFSYDVKMKEKGDIPEGYSVSREKKERFSLILESASTNQTSMYLCASSSTGMGNQPQHFGDGTRLSIL.

The V gene is TRBV27, the J gene TRBJ2-7, with 14 bases identical to TRBD2. The CDR3 contains 17 residues. From germline, CDR1 is MNHEY and CDR2 SMNVEV (reference sequence). The junction had 6 bases not matched to a gene; V was cut back by 5 bases and J by 0 bases. Here the CDR3 reads CASSGWTSGRSSYEQYF. CDR3 sequence (DNA): TGTGCCAGCAGTGGGTGGACTAGCGGGAGGAGCTCCTACGAGCAGTACTTC.

This chain uses TRBV5-1 with TRBJ2-7, with 8 bases aligning to TRBD2. With V trimmed by 1 base and J by 3 bases, 3 bases remained unmatched. This CDR3 region has 14 residues. Per the germline V gene, CDR1 is SGHRS and CDR2 is YFSETQ. The DNA for the CDR3 is TGCGCCAGCAGCTTGACTAGCGGAAACTACGAGCAGTACTTC. As protein: CASSLTSGNYEQYF.

This chain connects TRBV19 to TRBJ1-1; no clear D gene. V dropped 6 bases and J dropped 0 bases, with 20 bases sitting between them. Germline V gene data show CDR1 as LNHDA and CDR2 as SQIVND (reference sequence). This CDR3 is built from 17 residues. CDR3 sequence: CASSPSPWRPMNTEAFF. The DNA for the CDR3 is TGTGCCAGTAGCCCCTCCCCGTGGAGGCCCATGAACACTGAAGCTTTCTTT.

The rearrangement joins TRBV6-5 to TRBJ1-4; no clear D. V was cut by 4 bases and J by 7 bases, with 16 bases left in between. The CDR3 extends over 15 amino acids. Germline V gene sequence: CDR1 MNHEY, CDR2 SVGAGI. The CDR3 region has the DNA TGTGCCAGCAGTTCTCCGGCAACCGGAGTTGAAAAACTGTTTTTT. Its translation is CASSSPATGVEKLFF.

The chain combines TRBV7-9 with TRBJ2-7, with D possibly being TRBD1 (6 bases). Trimming took 0 bases from V and 0 from J, leaving 9 bases between them. The germline V gene has CDR1 SEHNR and CDR2 FQNEAQ (reference sequence). The CDR3 spans 15 residues. CDR3 residues: CASSLAWTASYEQYF. DNA of the CDR3: TGTGCCAGCAGCTTAGCCTGGACAGCCTCCTACGAGCAGTACTTC.